This entry describes one T cell receptor beta chain. This sample includes further DNA sequences coding for the same CDR3. CDR3 length: 12 amino acids. V shed 3 bases and J shed 1 base, with 3 bases lying between them. From germline, CDR1 is SGHTA and CDR2 FQGNSA. This record comes from a study of control samples from healthy donors and cancer patients. The table came from immunoSEQ multiplex PCR; TCRdb's copy has only in-frame clones and leaves some out. Of tens of thousands of clones listed, around 94% were seen once; the top ten hold around 5%. The sequence was obtained from a woman under 30 in good health. Input material: blood. The V call is TRBV7-2, the J call TRBJ1-1, with D unresolved. The CDR3 sequence is CASSLQNTEAFF. The CDR3 DNA follows: TGTGCCAGCAGCTTGCAGAACACTGAAGCTTTCTTT.